The 27 T cell receptor beta chains in this list originate from one sample, sequenced in a study of cytomegalovirus exposure and HLA in healthy donors. PCR amplification relied on 60 Vbeta primers (plus 13 Jbeta primers). The data were produced by immunoSEQ multiplex PCR, yet TCRdb's version contains in-frame clones alone and is incomplete. The sample yields 97,000 or so clones, over 65% seen once. Input material: PBMCs. The receptors stem from a man aged 40-49 years in good health and CMV-seronegative.

This clone is a singleton in its sample. J is TRBJ1-5 and V is TRBV7-9, with D tentatively TRBD1 (5 bases). V was trimmed by 4 bases and J by 3 bases, leaving 10 bases between them. The germline V gene encodes CDR1 SEHNR and CDR2 FQNEAQ (reference sequence). The CDR3 is made up of 14 amino acids. CDR3 DNA sequence: TGTGCCAGCAGCTCCGGGGGGATCAATCAGCCCCAGCATTTT. Translation: CASSSGGINQPQHF.

This chain joins TRBV4-1 and TRBJ2-2; D gene ambiguous. CDR1 is MGHRA, CDR2 YSYEKL, per germline. V lost 0 bases to trimming and J lost 8 bases, with 10 bases between them. The CDR3 runs to 14 residues. The CDR3 loop reads CASSQDAETGELFF. In DNA, the CDR3 is TGCGCCAGCAGCCAAGATGCGGAAACGGGGGAGCTGTTTTTT.

The chain couples TRBV7-2 to TRBJ2-1; TRBD2 agrees at 9 bases. Germline CDR1 is SGHTA and CDR2 is FQGNSA. The CDR3 loop spans 16 amino acids. The trim removed 4 bases at V and 4 bases at J, leaving 8 bases unmatched. DNA for the CDR3: TGTGCCAGCAGCTCGCCGACTAGCGGAGAATACAATGAGCAGTTCTTC. Translating gives CASSSPTSGEYNEQFF.

This chain uses TRBV6-1 with TRBJ1-6; D might be TRBD1 (6 bases). CDR3 length: 13 amino acids. V lost 6 bases, J lost 6 bases, and 9 bases lay in between. CDR1 MNHNS and CDR2 SASEGT come from the germline V gene. The CDR3 is CASRDSANSPLHF. DNA for the CDR3: TGTGCCAGCAGGGACAGTGCTAATTCACCCCTCCACTTT.

The J gene is TRBJ1-1, the V gene TRBV18; D is undetermined. CDR1 and CDR2 from the germline V gene are KGHSH and LQKENI. The CDR3 covers 13 residues. Trimming shortened V by 0 bases and J by 4 bases, and 6 bases separated the two germline ends. The CDR3 region is CASSPPSVTEAFF. The DNA of the CDR3 is TGTGCCAGCTCACCACCGTCGGTCACTGAAGCTTTCTTT.

This clone was counted a single time. V usage is TRBV4-2 and J usage is TRBJ2-4; the D gene is possibly TRBD2 (5 bases). Trimming pared 0 bases from V and 0 bases from J, leaving 12 bases between. Germline CDR1 and CDR2: LGHNA and YNFKEQ. The CDR3 loop spans 17 amino acids. CDR3 DNA: TGTGCCAGCAGCCAAGAAGATGGCGGGCTAGCCAAAAACATTCAGTACTTC. Its translation is CASSQEDGGLAKNIQYF.

The chain joins TRBV5-1 to TRBJ2-3, with D possibly being TRBD2 (5 bases). The CDR3 runs to 13 residues. Trimming pared 5 bases from V and 5 bases from J, leaving 12 bases between. Germline values: CDR1 SGHRS, CDR2 YFSETQ. CDR3 region: CASSRGIGDTQYF. The CDR3 nucleotides are TGCGCCAGCAGTCGGGGAATTGGAGATACGCAGTATTTT.

This clone was picked up a small number of times. The chain has TRBV2 and TRBJ1-1; 8 nucleotides match TRBD1. The V gene end was trimmed by 8 bases and the J gene end by 1 base; junction bases not matched to a gene: 3. CDR1 is SNHLY and CDR2 is FYNNEI in the germline V gene. The CDR3 runs 13 residues. DNA for the CDR3: TGTGCCAGCCTGGGGACAGGGAACACTGAAGCTTTCTTT. The encoded protein is CASLGTGNTEAFF.

The chain uses TRBV12-2 and TRBJ2-6; the table names TRBD2, a call not compared with the DNA. TRBV12-2 is a pseudogene locus. This CDR3 comprises 18 residues. CDR3 DNA sequence: TGTGCAAGTCGCTTAGCGTCGAACCTCGGGGAGACGGCCAACGTCCTGACTTTC. Translated, it gives CASRLASNLGETANVLTF.

This clone occurred a few times. The chain links TRBV5-4 to TRBJ1-3; D ambiguous. This CDR3 comprises 15 residues. Between the trimmed V and J ends, which lost 5 bases and 2 bases, there was a span of 14 bases. CDR1 and CDR2 from the germline V gene are SGHNT and YYREEE (reference sequence). The CDR3 coding sequence is TGTGCCAGCAGTTTCGACACCCTCCCTGGAAACACCATATATTTT. This sequence encodes CASSFDTLPGNTIYF.

V is TRBV7-9 and J is TRBJ1-2; D remains unclear. Germline CDR1 SEHNR, CDR2 FQNEAQ (reference sequence). Trimming removed 4 bases from V and 1 base from J, with 10 bases in between. The CDR3 spans 14 residues. CDR3 amino acids: CASSSRGGNYGYTF. CDR3 DNA sequence: TGTGCCAGCAGCTCCCGGGGAGGTAACTATGGCTACACCTTC.

The rearrangement joins TRBV7-2 to TRBJ1-4, with 9 positions matching TRBD1. The CDR3 runs to 14 residues. Germline CDR1 SGHTA, CDR2 FQGNSA. J lost 5 bases, V lost 5 bases, and 3 bases had no gene match. The CDR3 DNA reads as TGTGCCAGCAGCATGGACAGGGGCAATGAAAAACTGTTTTTT. It codes for CASSMDRGNEKLFF.

This rearrangement joins TRBV30 to TRBJ2-2, with TRBD1 identical over 10 bases. Germline CDR1 reads GTSNPN; CDR2 reads SVGIG (reference sequence). The length of the CDR3 is 13 residues. The V and J ends lost 0 bases and 12 bases, in that order; junction bases with no gene match: 4. As DNA, the CDR3 is TGTGCCTGGAGTGTACGGGGACAGGGGAAGCTGTTTTTT. This sequence encodes CAWSVRGQGKLFF.

This clone appeared once. The chain links TRBV4-3 to TRBJ2-2, with D uncertain. Germline CDR1 and CDR2: LGHNA and YSLEER. Trimming removed 4 bases from V and 6 bases from J, with 18 bases in between. This CDR3 is 16 amino acids long. The DNA of the CDR3 is TGCGCCAGCAGCCCCCTTGCGGCAGAAAGACCCGGGGAGCTGTTTTTT. Amino acids: CASSPLAAERPGELFF.

There are a few counts of this clone. The V and J genes are TRBV9 and TRBJ2-1, with TRBD2 identical over 7 bases. V was pared by 0 bases and J by 7 bases, with 4 bases of the junction left unmatched. The germline gives CDR1 SGDLS, CDR2 YYNGEE. The CDR3 extends over 14 amino acids. CDR3 amino acids: CASSVAGEGNEQFF. CDR3 DNA: TGTGCCAGCAGCGTAGCCGGGGAGGGGAATGAGCAGTTCTTC.

The chain couples TRBV5-1 to TRBJ2-5; TRBD2 matches 15 bases. In germline, CDR1 is SGHRS, CDR2 YFSETQ. J lost 5 bases, V lost 2 bases, and 7 bases had no gene match. The CDR3 loop spans 17 amino acids. Here the CDR3 DNA reads TGCGCCAGCAGCTTCCTGCGTGGGACTAGCGGGGGGGAGACCCAGTACTTC. This translates into CASSFLRGTSGGETQYF.

The chain joins TRBV21-1 to TRBJ1-2; the DNA was not used to check the table's D call, TRBD1. TRBV21-1 is a pseudogene locus. This CDR3 is 17 amino acids long. The CDR3 DNA reads TGTGCCAGCAGCCGTTTTCGGACAGGGCGAATTAACTATGGCTACACCTTC. Residues: CASSRFRTGRINYGYTF.

The genes are TRBV19 and TRBJ2-7, with TRBD1 as a possible D gene (6 bases). CDR3 length: 11 amino acids. Trimming cost V 9 bases and J 3 bases, with 9 bases left between them. Germline lookup yields CDR1 LNHDA and CDR2 SQIVND (reference sequence). Here the CDR3 reads CASGQIYEQYF. CDR3 DNA: TGTGCCAGCGGACAGATCTACGAGCAGTACTTC.

The CDR3 DNA is TGTGCCAGCAGCGCCGACAGGGGGCTTCAGCCCCAGCATTTT. This gives the protein CASSADRGLQPQHF. The gene calls are TRBV7-2 and TRBJ1-5, with 10 bases lining up with TRBD1. There are 14 residues in the CDR3. V dropped 5 bases and J dropped 6; count of bases not matched to a gene: 4. CDR1 and CDR2 from the germline V gene are SGHTA and FQGNSA.

This chain uses TRBV6-6 with TRBJ2-7; 10 bases fit TRBD1. Unmatched junction bases numbered 10, after V lost 6 bases and J lost 5 bases. Germline V gene lookup returns CDR1 MNHNY and CDR2 SVGAGI (reference sequence). CDR3 length: 15 amino acids. CDR3 coding DNA: TGTGCCAGCAGACTGGCCGGGACAGGGGCCAACGAGCAGTACTTC. This codes for CASRLAGTGANEQYF.

The V gene is TRBV18, the J gene TRBJ1-4; D is unresolved. V gave up 2 bases and J gave up 5 bases, with 12 bases separating them. The CDR3 consists of 15 residues. Germline CDR1 reads KGHSH; CDR2 reads LQKENI. The CDR3 DNA sequence: TGTGCCAGCTCACCATTCAGAGGCCCCAATGAAAAACTGTTTTTT. Its protein is CASSPFRGPNEKLFF.

This chain joins TRBV6-5 and TRBJ1-1, with 12 bases lining up with TRBD1. The germline V gene has CDR1 MNHEY and CDR2 SVGAGI. V dropped 6 bases and J dropped 4; count of bases not matched to a gene: 6. The CDR3 is made up of 15 amino acids. CDR3 amino acids: CASSRGQGAVTEAFF. The CDR3 bases are TGTGCCAGCAGCCGGGGACAGGGGGCCGTCACTGAAGCTTTCTTT.

There are a few counts of this clone. V usage is TRBV25-1 and J usage is TRBJ1-1; 7 nucleotides align to TRBD1. J was trimmed by 1 base and V by 7 bases; bases with no gene match: 3. CDR3 length: 13 amino acids. Germline V CDR1 and CDR2: MGHDK, SYGVNS. CDR3 region: CASKEGANTEAFF. The DNA of the CDR3 is TGTGCCAGCAAGGAGGGGGCGAACACTGAAGCTTTCTTT.

Notes on this clone: The sample holds other DNA sequences that translate to the same CDR3. V is TRBV20-1 and J is TRBJ2-5, with no clear D. V lost 3 bases, J lost 2 bases, and 4 bases lay in between. CDR1 is DFQATT and CDR2 is SNEGSKA in the germline V gene (reference sequence). CDR3 length: 11 residues. The CDR3 loop is CSARQQETQYF. As DNA, the CDR3 is TGCAGTGCTAGGCAGCAAGAGACCCAGTACTTC.

The chain uses TRBV12-5 and TRBJ1-1; 7 nucleotides line up with TRBD1. Germline V gives CDR1 LGHNT, CDR2 FRNRAP. J lost 5 bases, V lost 2 bases, and 14 bases had no gene match. This CDR3 is 17 amino acids long. The CDR3: CASGLPLGQATVTEAFF. Here the CDR3 DNA reads TGTGCTAGTGGTTTGCCGTTAGGACAGGCAACTGTAACTGAAGCTTTCTTT.

The V and J genes are TRBV7-8 and TRBJ2-1; maybe TRBD1 (6 bases). Trimming removed 3 bases from V and 0 bases from J, with 15 bases in between. The length of the CDR3 is 17 residues. Germline V gives CDR1 SGHVS, CDR2 FQNEAQ. In DNA, the CDR3 is TGTGCCAGCAGCTTGGAGGACAGAGCCAGCTCCTACAATGAGCAGTTCTTC. This codes for CASSLEDRASSYNEQFF.

The chain links TRBV7-6 to TRBJ2-7, with 7 bases matching TRBD2. Unmatched junction bases numbered 6, after V lost 4 bases and J lost 0 bases. The germline V gene encodes CDR1 SGHVS and CDR2 FNYEAQ. The CDR3 consists of 15 residues. Written as DNA, the CDR3 is TGTGCCAGCAGCTCCCCCGGGGGGTTCTCCTACGAGCAGTACTTC. Its protein is CASSSPGGFSYEQYF.